These 29 T cell receptor beta chains share one sample of origin, sequenced in a study of blood T cells in healthy people across ages (dated by TCRdb to the mid-2010s). Receptor amplification or capture employed 5' RACE. A second PCR of about 6 to 11 cycles was performed with a sample-barcoded 5' primer and a J-beta primer mix. The public sequencing data were trimmed at Q25 with fastp and processed into clonotypes with MiXCR by TCRdb, which kept only in-frame beta chains. CDR3 protein sequences are deduplicated, and each keeps its most common genes and DNA. The sample includes around 1,800,000 distinct CDR3 sequences, with about two fifths observed a single time. The ten largest clones take up 23% of the sample. The source material was blood. The receptors were sampled from a human donor in good health.

This clonotype was seen more than once but under ten times. The chain joins TRBV29-1 to TRBJ2-7; D call uncertain. Trimming took 5 bases from V and 0 from J, leaving 11 bases between them. The CDR3 sequence is 13 residues long. The germline V gene has CDR1 SQVTM and CDR2 ANQGSEA. The CDR3 protein is CSVLGSSSYEQYF. The CDR3, as DNA: TGCAGCGTTTTGGGGTCGAGCTCCTACGAGCAGTACTTC.

The sample holds a few counts of this clonotype. V gene TRBV7-8 combines with J gene TRBJ1-1; 8 positions agree with TRBD1. The CDR3 loop spans 14 amino acids. J gave up 1 base and V 4 bases, and 2 bases lay outside the gene matches. Per germline, CDR1 SGHVS and CDR2 FQNEAQ. As DNA, the CDR3 is TGTGCCAGCAGCTCCGACAGGGGGAACACTGAAGCTTTCTTT. It yields the protein CASSSDRGNTEAFF.

The chain uses TRBV7-9 and TRBJ1-4; D uncertain. The CDR3 consists of 15 residues. V dropped 3 bases and J dropped 8 bases, with 16 bases sitting between them. CDR1 and CDR2 (germline): SEHNR, FQNEAQ (reference sequence). The CDR3 here is CASSFNAAPDEKLFF. The CDR3 coding sequence is TGTGCCAGCAGCTTCAACGCAGCGCCCGACGAAAAACTGTTTTTT.

This clonotype was seen a handful of times. The gene calls are TRBV5-5 and TRBJ1-2; the D gene is possibly TRBD1 (6 bases). The CDR3 is 14 amino acids. Germline CDR1 SGHKS, CDR2 YYEKEE (reference sequence). V was cut by 0 bases and J by 6 bases, with 12 bases left in between. The CDR3 sequence is CASSLGQEKNGYTF. DNA of the CDR3: TGTGCCAGCAGCTTGGGACAGGAAAAGAATGGCTACACCTTC.

This chain joins TRBV29-1 and TRBJ1-5; D unclear. The V gene's germline CDR1 is SQVTM and CDR2 ANQGSEA. The CDR3 spans 14 residues. V gave up 4 bases and J gave up 2 bases, with 12 bases separating them. This CDR3 is CSVVWGSGNQPQHF. CDR3 coding DNA: TGCAGCGTTGTTTGGGGTTCGGGCAATCAGCCCCAGCATTTT.

This clonotype was seen ten or more times. V gene TRBV9 combines with J gene TRBJ2-5; no clear D. V lost 3 bases and J lost 3, with 6 bases in between. This CDR3 spans 12 amino acids. Germline values: CDR1 SGDLS, CDR2 YYNGEE. The CDR3 bases are TGTGCCAGCAGCGGGCTAGAAGAGACCCAGTACTTC. Translated, it gives CASSGLEETQYF.

In the case of this clonotype: A junction end diverges from the germline sequence, so it may reflect a read error. The chain joins TRBV7-2 to TRBJ2-2, with a weak D call TRBD2 (7 bases). Germline CDR1 reads SGHTA; CDR2 reads FQGNSA. This CDR3 has 14 amino acids. The CDR3 sequence is CASSLNGGGWERFF. The CDR3 DNA reads TGTGCCAGCAGCTTAAATGGGGGGGGCTGGGAGCGGTTTTTT.

This clonotype was observed a handful of times. J is TRBJ2-1 and V is TRBV7-9; TRBD2 matches 9 bases. The V segment lost 3 bases and the J segment 8 bases; nucleotides outside the gene matches: 14. CDR3 length equals 17 residues. Germline V CDR1 and CDR2: SEHNR, FQNEAQ (reference sequence). The DNA of the CDR3 is TGTGCCAGCAGCTTTTCGACGACTAGCGGTATGCGGGATGAGCAGTTCTTC. It specifies CASSFSTTSGMRDEQFF. Drawing the rest from reference TRBV7-9 and TRBJ2-1, the complete variable domain is DTGVSQNPRHKITKRGQNVTFRCDPISEHNRLYWYRQTLGQGPEFLTYFQNEAQLEKSRLLSDRFSAERPKGSFSTLEIQRTEQGDSAMYLCASSFSTTSGMRDEQFFGPGTRLTVL.

J is TRBJ1-5 and V is TRBV5-5; no clear D. CDR3 length: 16 residues. The germline V gene encodes CDR1 SGHKS and CDR2 YYEKEE (reference sequence). Trimming removed 0 bases at V and 2 bases at J, with 12 bases between. This chain's CDR3 is CASSLAGGLGNQPQHF. CDR3 in DNA: TGTGCCAGCAGCTTGGCCGGAGGTTTGGGCAATCAGCCCCAGCATTTT.

This rearrangement joins TRBV24-1 to TRBJ2-1; 7 bases agree with TRBD2. This CDR3 region has 18 residues. In germline, CDR1 is KGHDR, CDR2 SFDVKD. With 5 bases clipped from V and 5 bases from J, the junction kept 17 bases outside the gene matches. CDR3 in DNA: TGTGCCACCAGTGCCCCTGGGGGGGGGATCCCCAGAGACAATGAGCAGTTCTTC. It yields the protein CATSAPGGGIPRDNEQFF.

The chain joins TRBV7-9 to TRBJ1-2; 7 bases agree with TRBD1. CDR1 is SEHNR, CDR2 FQNEAQ, per germline (reference sequence). V lost 5 bases to trimming and J lost 7 bases; unmatched junction nucleotides: 10. This CDR3 has 14 residues. The CDR3 here is CASSITGDLVGYTF. CDR3 coding DNA: TGTGCCAGCAGCATAACAGGGGATTTGGTTGGCTACACCTTC.

V is TRBV20-1 and J is TRBJ2-5, with a tentative D call TRBD2 (6 bases). The CDR3 totals 15 residues. Germline V CDR1 and CDR2: DFQATT, SNEGSKA (reference sequence). Between the trimmed V and J ends, which lost 0 bases and 4 bases, there was a span of 15 bases. CDR3 amino acids: CSARDWAGPGETQYF. CDR3 sequence (DNA): TGCAGTGCTAGAGATTGGGCGGGGCCGGGAGAGACCCAGTACTTC.

J is TRBJ1-2 and V is TRBV5-1, with D perhaps TRBD1 (5 bases). Germline CDR1 is SGHRS and CDR2 is YFSETQ. The CDR3 covers 15 residues. V dropped 0 bases and J dropped 4 bases, with 13 bases sitting between them. CDR3 in amino acids: CASSLVVGEAYGYTF. The CDR3 region has the DNA TGCGCCAGCAGCTTGGTAGTAGGGGAGGCCTATGGCTACACCTTC.

The chain couples TRBV3-1 to TRBJ1-5; 7 bases line up with TRBD1. From germline, CDR1 is LGHDT and CDR2 YNNKEL (reference sequence). J gave up 6 bases and V 4 bases, and 9 bases lay outside the gene matches. The CDR3 is 15 amino acids. CDR3 nucleotides: TGTGCCAGCAGCCCCGGGAAGGGGGCGTCTCAGCCCCAGCATTTT. Its protein is CASSPGKGASQPQHF.

The chain uses TRBV20-1 and TRBJ2-7; 7 nucleotides match TRBD1. This CDR3 has 13 residues. CDR1 and CDR2 (germline): DFQATT, SNEGSKA (reference sequence). J gave up 2 bases and V 7 bases, and 8 bases lay outside the gene matches. CDR3 in amino acids: CSVEAQGAYEQYF. The CDR3 DNA follows: TGCAGTGTTGAGGCTCAGGGGGCCTACGAGCAGTACTTC.

About this clonotype itself: Just one base apart from a much larger clone, this may be a read error. The chain combines TRBV6-6 with TRBJ2-1, with 8 positions matching TRBD1. The CDR3 has 16 residues. Germline V gives CDR1 MNHNY, CDR2 SVGAGI (reference sequence). Trimming cost V 8 bases and J 0 bases; bases outside gene matches: 9. The CDR3 protein is CASGNDRGGSYNEQFF. CDR3 nucleotide sequence: TGTGCCAGCGGGAACGACAGGGGCGGCTCCTACAATGAGCAGTTCTTC.

The CDR3 loop reads CASSWVAGTDTQYF. CDR3 coding DNA: TGTGCCAGCAGTTGGGTAGCGGGCACAGATACGCAGTATTTT. The chain joins TRBV27 to TRBJ2-3; a weak D match, TRBD2 (6 bases). The length of the CDR3 is 14 residues. Trimming took 4 bases from V and 1 from J, leaving 9 bases between them. Looked up from germline, CDR1 is MNHEY and CDR2 is SMNVEV (reference sequence).

The rearrangement uses TRBV7-7 and TRBJ1-5, with 11 positions matching TRBD1. Germline CDR1 and CDR2: SSHAT and FNYEAQ (reference sequence). V dropped 11 bases and J dropped 7; count of bases not matched to a gene: 16. The CDR3 totals 16 residues. The CDR3 sequence: CARKPRDRGLGQPQHF. The CDR3 DNA sequence: TGTGCCCGCAAACCCCGGGACAGGGGGTTGGGCCAGCCCCAGCATTTT.

The CDR3 DNA sequence: TGTGCCAGCAGTTACTTGACTCAGGGGTCAGATACGCAGTATTTT. Protein sequence: CASSYLTQGSDTQYF. The rearrangement uses TRBV6-6 and TRBJ2-3, with D perhaps matching TRBD1 (6 bases). CDR1 is MNHNY, CDR2 SVGAGI, per germline (reference sequence). CDR3 length: 15 residues. Trimming pared 1 base from V and 4 bases from J, leaving 12 bases between.

The chain employs TRBV7-2 and TRBJ2-1, with TRBD2 as a possible D gene (5 bases). This CDR3 contains 13 residues. V was shortened by 0 bases and J by 10 bases, with 10 bases between the two germline ends. Germline CDR1 SGHTA, CDR2 FQGNSA. This chain's CDR3 is CASSLAYGVEQFF. The CDR3, as DNA: TGTGCCAGCAGCTTAGCGTACGGGGTAGAGCAGTTCTTC.

V and J are TRBV12-3 or TRBV12-4 and TRBJ1-5; 7 positions match TRBD1. CDR3 length: 14 residues. Trimming at V came to 5 bases and at J to 0 bases, leaving 1 base not matched to a gene. In DNA, the CDR3 is TGTGCCAGCAGTGGACAGGATAGCAATCAGCCCCAGCATTTT. This codes for CASSGQDSNQPQHF.

The J gene is TRBJ1-4, the V gene TRBV14; D is perhaps TRBD1 (5 bases). The ends were cut back, 0 bases at V and 4 bases at J, with 15 bases in the middle. Germline V gives CDR1 SGHDN, CDR2 FVKESK. This CDR3 is 17 amino acids long. CDR3: CASSQDLRFGGNEKLFF. CDR3 sequence (DNA): TGTGCCAGCAGCCAAGATTTAAGATTCGGGGGTAATGAAAAACTGTTTTTT.

This clonotype was seen a few times. V usage is TRBV7-2 and J usage is TRBJ1-1; 9 bases fit TRBD1. The CDR3 runs 14 residues. The V segment lost 2 bases and the J segment 8 bases; nucleotides outside the gene matches: 6. CDR1 is SGHTA and CDR2 is FQGNSA in the germline V gene. The CDR3: CASSLPPGQGEAFF. CDR3 sequence (DNA): TGTGCCAGCAGCTTACCACCGGGACAGGGCGAAGCTTTCTTT.

This clonotype was seen more than once but under ten times. This rearrangement joins TRBV7-2 to TRBJ2-1, with 8 bases that match TRBD1. Germline trimming cut 6 bases from V and 3 bases from J; bases unmatched to any gene: 7. The CDR3 is 15 residues long. Germline V gene data show CDR1 as SGHTA and CDR2 as FQGNSA. In DNA, the CDR3 is TGTGCCAGCAGTCAAGGACAGGGCTTCTACAATGAGCAGTTCTTC. Protein sequence: CASSQGQGFYNEQFF.

For this clonotype: At one of its ends the junction is not consistent with the germline gene, which may arise from a read error. The chain carries TRBV12-3 or TRBV12-4 and TRBJ1-5; perhaps TRBD1 as D (5 bases). This CDR3 comprises 14 residues. This chain's CDR3 is CASSFQGSNQLQHF. The CDR3 nucleotides read TGTGCCAGCAGTTTTCAGGGTAGCAATCAGCTCCAGCATTTT.

J is TRBJ2-2 and V is TRBV7-9, with no clear D. Trimming shortened V by 1 base and J by 7 bases, and 19 bases separated the two germline ends. The CDR3 is 17 amino acids. Per the germline V gene, CDR1 is SEHNR and CDR2 is FQNEAQ (reference sequence). The CDR3: CASSLGATAGPDGELFF. Here the CDR3 DNA reads TGTGCCAGCAGCTTAGGGGCTACGGCTGGGCCCGACGGGGAGCTGTTTTTT. The variable domain in full, with the rest retrieved from reference TRBV7-9 and TRBJ2-2, is DTGVSQNPRHKITKRGQNVTFRCDPISEHNRLYWYRQTLGQGPEFLTYFQNEAQLEKSRLLSDRFSAERPKGSFSTLEIQRTEQGDSAMYLCASSLGATAGPDGELFFGEGSRLTVL.

This clonotype came up a few times. The gene calls are TRBV4-3 and TRBJ1-2; D not resolved. V was cut by 0 bases and J by 2 bases, with 10 bases left in between. This CDR3 is 15 amino acids long. CDR1 and CDR2 (germline): LGHNA, YSLEER. The CDR3 here is CASSQDLVPNYGYTF. The DNA for the CDR3 is TGCGCCAGCAGCCAAGATCTCGTCCCCAACTATGGCTACACCTTC.

The CDR3 protein is CASSSTGGGQETQFF. CDR3 nucleotide sequence: TGTGCCAGCAGCTCCACCGGGGGGGGACAAGAGACCCAGTTCTTC. The rearrangement links TRBV11-2 to TRBJ2-5; 8 bases fit TRBD2. The DNA end favors TRBJ2-1, so the J call may be wrong. Germline V gene sequence: CDR1 SGHAT, CDR2 FQNNGV. This CDR3 spans 15 amino acids.

The CDR3 DNA sequence: TGTGCCAGCAGTTACTTAGCGGGGGGCCTATTCCCTGAAGCTTTCTTT. This encodes CASSYLAGGLFPEAFF. This chain uses TRBV6-6 with TRBJ1-1, with D maybe TRBD1 (6 bases). There are 16 residues in the CDR3. Trimming stripped 1 base from V and 6 bases from J, with 18 bases between. Germline V gene sequence: CDR1 MNHNY, CDR2 SVGAGI (reference sequence).